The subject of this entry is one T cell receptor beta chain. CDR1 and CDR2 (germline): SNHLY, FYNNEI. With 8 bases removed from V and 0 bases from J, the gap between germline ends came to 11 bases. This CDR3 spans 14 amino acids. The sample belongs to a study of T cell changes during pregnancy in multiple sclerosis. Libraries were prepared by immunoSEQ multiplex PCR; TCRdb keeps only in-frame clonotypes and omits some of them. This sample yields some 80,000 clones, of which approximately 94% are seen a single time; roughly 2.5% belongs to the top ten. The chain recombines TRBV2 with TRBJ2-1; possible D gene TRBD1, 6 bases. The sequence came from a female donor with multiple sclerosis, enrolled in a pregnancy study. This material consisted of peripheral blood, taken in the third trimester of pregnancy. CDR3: CASWDTSSYNEQFF. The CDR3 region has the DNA TGTGCCAGCTGGGACACGAGCTCCTACAATGAGCAGTTCTTC.